Listed below are T cell receptor beta chains from one sample, sequenced in a study of shared clonotypes between healthy human individuals. The assay was immunoSEQ multiplex PCR, and TCRdb's table has in-frame clones only and misses some. The sample holds about 2 million clones, 85% to 95% seen once. The sequenced sample consisted of naive CD8+ T cells sorted from blood. The receptor set was obtained from a man between 18 and 29 years old in good health. Each CDR3 is given with its conserved first and last residue. The D gene is left open where the match is weak. Clone size is stated in some rows and not others, as once, few, many or a class when expanded.

clone_size	v_call	d_call	j_call	cdr3_nt	cdr3_aa
NA	TRBV30	NA	TRBJ2-5	TGTGCCTGGGAGGGGTACCAAGAGACCCAGTACTTC	CAWEGYQETQYF
NA	TRBV9	TRBD2	TRBJ2-1	TGTGCCAGCAGCTATAGCGGGAGTGAAAGAAATGAGCAGTTCTTC	CASSYSGSERNEQFF
NA	TRBV9	NA	TRBJ2-3	TGTGCCAGCAGCTCAGACGGTTCTAGCACAGATACGCAGTATTTT	CASSSDGSSTDTQYF
NA	TRBV6-1	NA	TRBJ2-4	TGTGCCAGCAGGGGGCCGTACAACATTCAGTACTTC	CASRGPYNIQYF
NA	TRBV4-1	TRBD1	TRBJ2-1	TGCGCCAGCAGCCAAGGGACAGGGTGGAATGAGCAGTTCTTC	CASSQGTGWNEQFF
NA	TRBV6-1	NA	TRBJ2-1	TGTGCCAGCAGTGGGTGGGGGGGCGGCCCCTACAATGAGCAGTTCTTC	CASSGWGGGPYNEQFF
NA	TRBV4-1	NA	TRBJ1-1	TGCGCCAGCAGCCTAACCGGCGGTAGGGGCACTGAAGCTTTCTTT	CASSLTGGRGTEAFF
NA	TRBV27	NA	TRBJ2-7	TGTGCCAGCAGTTTATCGGCTTCCTACGAGCAGTACTTC	CASSLSASYEQYF
once	TRBV7-2	NA	TRBJ1-6	TGTGCCAGCAGCTTAGAGGCCTACTATAATTCACCCCTCCACTTT	CASSLEAYYNSPLHF
NA	TRBV7-9	NA	TRBJ2-7	TGTGCCAGCAGCCGATCAAACGAGCAGTACTTC	CASSRSNEQYF
NA	TRBV28	TRBD1	TRBJ2-3	TGTGCCAGCAGTCCATGGGGACAGGGCCACACAGATACGCAGTATTTT	CASSPWGQGHTDTQYF
NA	TRBV5-6	NA	TRBJ1-4	TGTGCCAGCAAGTGGGGGCCGGGTGAAAAACTGTTTTTT	CASKWGPGEKLFF
NA	TRBV30	NA	TRBJ2-3	TGTGCCTGGAGAAGGTCGGTGTCAGATACGCAGTATTTT	CAWRRSVSDTQYF
NA	TRBV5-1	NA	TRBJ2-7	TGCGCCAGCAGCTTGGCCGAGGGATCCCACCCCTACGAGCAGTACTTC	CASSLAEGSHPYEQYF
NA	TRBV11-2	TRBD1	TRBJ2-7	TGTGCCAGCAGCCCGTCGCCTGTCACAGGGGCCTACGAGCAGTACTTC	CASSPSPVTGAYEQYF
NA	TRBV30	TRBD2	TRBJ2-2	TGTGCCTGGAGTGTACGGCTAGCGGGACTCAACACCGGGGAGCTGTTTTTT	CAWSVRLAGLNTGELFF
NA	TRBV13	NA	TRBJ2-1	TGTGCCAGCAGCTCTTTAGACAATGAGCAGTTCTTC	CASSSLDNEQFF